This T cell receptor beta chain was documented in a study of T cell responses to AZD1222 COVID-19 vaccine. Comment on this clone: What it binds is not known.

Here immunoSEQ multiplex PCR was the method, and the copy in TCRdb shows in-frame clones only, minus some. Of roughly 100,000 clones in the sample, about 90% were seen once. Looked up from germline, CDR1 is SNHLY and CDR2 is FYNNEI. The CDR3 is made up of 13 amino acids. The ends were cut back, 4 bases at V and 4 bases at J, with 7 bases in the middle. Study-wide points: Along spike, vaccine-associated CD4 TCRs were found throughout, with dominance at 160-218 and 743-854.

V is TRBV2 and J is TRBJ1-4; a possible D gene is TRBD1 (6 bases). The clonotype originates from an adult in good health. Sequencing was performed on peripheral blood, taken on day 0 of AZD1222 vaccination. The CDR3 protein is CASSAQGNEKLFF. Here the CDR3 DNA reads TGTGCCAGCAGTGCACAGGGTAATGAAAAACTGTTTTTT.